This T cell receptor beta chain was recorded in a study of T cells in Graves' hyperthyroidism and ophthalmopathy. The study's findings and limits: Most thyroid-expanded clonotypes above 0.001 were also found in blood.

TCR beta CDR3 region amplification was performed from RNA transcripts. HTBI primers were used for first-round RT-PCR of the TCR CDR3. Each CDR3 protein gets one entry after TCRdb re-called the multiplex PCR reads with MiXCR. The table has about 360,000 distinct CDR3 sequences, roughly 19% seen once. As to this clonotype: What it recognizes is unknown. The germline gene is not matched at one end of the junction; a read error may be the cause.

Patients counted as stable if ophthalmopathy did not develop within 18 months. Hyperthyroidism in the patients, aged 18 to 65, was newly diagnosed and under 2 months in duration. Exclusion criteria comprised uncontrolled infection, other autoimmune disease, pregnancy or lactation. The CDR3 spans 13 residues. Germline CDR1 SGHTA, CDR2 FQGTGA. The chain is built from TRBV7-3 and TRBJ1-1; weak D call: TRBD1 (6 bases). The sample was blood. The sequence was collected from a woman between 18 and 29 years old with Graves' hyperthyroidism. CDR3 in DNA: TGTGCCAGCAGCTTACTGCGGGACACTGAATCTTTCTTT. It specifies CASSLLRDTESFF.